The present T cell receptor beta chain was sequenced within a study of siplizumab effects on memory and regulatory T cells. This CDR3 comprises 12 residues. Per the germline V gene, CDR1 is ENHRY and CDR2 is SYGVKD. Trimming took 11 bases from V and 0 from J, leaving 9 bases between them. Measured with immunoSEQ multiplex PCR; TCRdb has only the in-frame clones, and not every one. This repertoire shows 60,000 to 80,000 clones, roughly 83% found once; its top ten account for 3.8%. The V call is TRBV10-3, the J call TRBJ2-3; weak D call: TRBD2 (6 bases). Sequencing was carried out using memory CD4+ T cells sorted from blood. This clonotype originated in a human donor in good health. CDR3 residues: CACGGSTDTQYF. CDR3 coding DNA: TGTGCCTGTGGAGGGAGCACAGATACGCAGTATTTT.